The 14 T cell receptor beta chains below all came from one sample that was sequenced in a study of beta chain features in type 1 diabetes. Expressed TCRB transcripts were sequenced because the isolated RNA had all been reverse transcribed beforehand. Data came from immunoSEQ multiplex PCR; TCRdb stores just in-frame clones and leaves some out. Counted here are about 350,000 clones, around 20% occurring once; the ten biggest clones make up about 0.045%. Sequencing used naive CD4+ T cells from blood. These receptors came from a young woman in good health.

This clone showed up just a few times. This chain links TRBV5-1 with TRBJ2-1; 11 bases are shared with TRBD2. The germline V gene encodes CDR1 SGHRS and CDR2 YFSETQ. V was clipped by 3 bases and J by 7 bases; unmatched bases: 9. CDR3 length: 16 residues. The CDR3 loop is CASSSNRLAGKNEQFF. The CDR3 region has the DNA TGCGCCAGCAGCTCCAATCGACTAGCGGGGAAAAATGAGCAGTTCTTC.

This clone showed up just a few times. The V gene is TRBV7-9, the J gene TRBJ2-1; no definite D call. The V end was cut by 1 base, the J end by 10 bases, with 11 bases between. CDR1 and CDR2 from the germline V gene are SEHNR and FQNEAQ (reference sequence). The CDR3 length is 13 residues. The CDR3 sequence: CASSLDLSPEQFF. The DNA of the CDR3 is TGTGCCAGCAGCTTAGACTTGAGCCCGGAGCAGTTCTTC.

This clone appeared a few times. The chain has TRBV28 and TRBJ2-3; 8 bases agree with TRBD1. Germline lookup yields CDR1 MDHEN and CDR2 SYDVKM. This CDR3 has 14 amino acids. Losses at the gene ends were 5 bases for V and 3 bases for J; bases not matched to a gene: 4. The CDR3 DNA reads as TGTGCCAGCAGTCCCGGACAGGGAACAGATACGCAGTATTTT. This encodes CASSPGQGTDTQYF.

This sequence joins TRBV5-1 and TRBJ2-1; TRBD2 is a possible D gene (5 bases). V was shortened by 0 bases and J by 6 bases, with 16 bases between the two germline ends. Germline V gene sequence: CDR1 SGHRS, CDR2 YFSETQ. The CDR3 is 16 amino acids. The CDR3 DNA reads TGCGCCAGCAGCTTGGTCGGACGGGGTTCGGGCAATGAGCAGTTCTTC. Protein: CASSLVGRGSGNEQFF.

The chain has TRBV25-1 and TRBJ1-2; 7 positions match TRBD1. With V trimmed by 2 bases and J by 8 bases, 14 bases remained unmatched. Germline-derived CDR1 and CDR2 are MGHDK and SYGVNS. This CDR3 comprises 16 residues. CDR3 amino acids: CASSERGAQGLGGYTF. The CDR3 DNA reads TGTGCCAGCAGTGAAAGGGGTGCACAGGGGTTAGGAGGCTACACCTTC.

CDR3 residues: CASSTPFEQFF. The CDR3 DNA reads as TGTGCCAGTAGTACCCCTTTTGAGCAGTTCTTC. V is TRBV19 and J is TRBJ2-1; unclear D gene. Germline CDR1 reads LNHDA; CDR2 reads SQIVND (reference sequence). Deletions cut 4 bases from V and 9 bases from J, with 7 bases between. The CDR3 has 11 amino acids.

A few counts support this clone. The chain links TRBV6-5 to TRBJ2-7, with a possible D match to TRBD1 (5 bases). V was pared by 0 bases and J by 2 bases, with 14 bases between. The CDR3 totals 16 residues. Germline loops: CDR1 MNHEY, CDR2 SVGAGI. The CDR3 sequence is CASSYSMWQDTYEQYF. CDR3 coding DNA: TGTGCCAGCAGTTACTCGATGTGGCAGGACACCTACGAGCAGTACTTC.

The rearrangement links TRBV11-2 to TRBJ2-1; TRBD1 agrees at 8 bases. The CDR3 has 15 amino acids. V trimming: 5 bases; J trimming: 2 bases; junction bases outside the gene matches: 5. Germline CDR1 reads SGHAT; CDR2 reads FQNNGV. DNA for the CDR3: TGTGCCAGCAGCAGAGGACAGGGAGCCTACAATGAGCAGTTCTTC. Its translation: CASSRGQGAYNEQFF.

This chain uses TRBV4-3 with TRBJ2-2; TRBD2 matches 9 bases. Germline V CDR1 and CDR2: LGHNA, YSLEER. Trimming at V came to 2 bases and at J to 5 bases, leaving 12 bases not matched to a gene. The CDR3 contains 18 residues. The CDR3 loop reads CASSQTTVAGEWTGELFF. CDR3 coding DNA: TGCGCCAGCAGCCAAACGACAGTAGCGGGGGAATGGACCGGGGAGCTGTTTTTT.

The chain has TRBV5-6 and TRBJ2-7; D is possibly TRBD2 (8 bases). Trimming removed 3 bases from V and 3 bases from J, with 13 bases in between. Germline V gives CDR1 SGHDT, CDR2 YYEEEE. This CDR3 contains 14 residues. The CDR3 here is CASSSGRGHYEQYF. The CDR3 DNA is TGTGCCAGCAGCTCCGGGAGGGGGCACTACGAGCAGTACTTC.

This chain links TRBV7-2 with TRBJ1-2; 7 bases are a match to TRBD1. V lost 0 bases, J lost 6 bases, and 13 bases stayed unmatched. The germline CDR1 and CDR2 sequences are SGHTA and FQGNSA. The length of the CDR3 is 17 residues. The CDR3 region is CASSLAGGGQTTNGYTF. The CDR3 DNA reads as TGTGCCAGCAGCTTAGCCGGTGGGGGACAGACGACAAATGGCTACACCTTC.

The sample holds a few counts of this clone. The chain links TRBV4-3 to TRBJ2-5; 12 bases line up with TRBD2. This CDR3 comprises 16 residues. The germline CDR1 and CDR2 sequences are LGHNA and YSLEER. After removal of 4 bases from V and 2 bases from J, the junction contained 5 bases not matched to a gene. CDR3 residues: CASSPRLAGAQETQYF. The DNA for the CDR3 is TGCGCCAGCAGCCCTCGACTAGCGGGGGCACAAGAGACCCAGTACTTC.

The chain is built from TRBV5-1 and TRBJ2-5, with 12 bases identical to TRBD2. The CDR3 is 17 amino acids. Germline CDR1 reads SGHRS; CDR2 reads YFSETQ. With 0 bases clipped from V and 2 bases from J, the junction kept 5 bases outside the gene matches. CDR3 bases: TGCGCCAGCAGCTTGGGACTAGCGGGGGCTGGTCAAGAGACCCAGTACTTC. It encodes CASSLGLAGAGQETQYF.

The chain recombines TRBV30 with TRBJ1-2; no clear D. Trimming shortened V by 3 bases and J by 7 bases, and 12 bases separated the two germline ends. Germline V CDR1 and CDR2: GTSNPN, SVGIG (reference sequence). CDR3 size: 12 residues. CDR3 bases: TGTGCCTGGAGGGGCCTGTCTTCTGGCTACACCTTC. Translated: CAWRGLSSGYTF.